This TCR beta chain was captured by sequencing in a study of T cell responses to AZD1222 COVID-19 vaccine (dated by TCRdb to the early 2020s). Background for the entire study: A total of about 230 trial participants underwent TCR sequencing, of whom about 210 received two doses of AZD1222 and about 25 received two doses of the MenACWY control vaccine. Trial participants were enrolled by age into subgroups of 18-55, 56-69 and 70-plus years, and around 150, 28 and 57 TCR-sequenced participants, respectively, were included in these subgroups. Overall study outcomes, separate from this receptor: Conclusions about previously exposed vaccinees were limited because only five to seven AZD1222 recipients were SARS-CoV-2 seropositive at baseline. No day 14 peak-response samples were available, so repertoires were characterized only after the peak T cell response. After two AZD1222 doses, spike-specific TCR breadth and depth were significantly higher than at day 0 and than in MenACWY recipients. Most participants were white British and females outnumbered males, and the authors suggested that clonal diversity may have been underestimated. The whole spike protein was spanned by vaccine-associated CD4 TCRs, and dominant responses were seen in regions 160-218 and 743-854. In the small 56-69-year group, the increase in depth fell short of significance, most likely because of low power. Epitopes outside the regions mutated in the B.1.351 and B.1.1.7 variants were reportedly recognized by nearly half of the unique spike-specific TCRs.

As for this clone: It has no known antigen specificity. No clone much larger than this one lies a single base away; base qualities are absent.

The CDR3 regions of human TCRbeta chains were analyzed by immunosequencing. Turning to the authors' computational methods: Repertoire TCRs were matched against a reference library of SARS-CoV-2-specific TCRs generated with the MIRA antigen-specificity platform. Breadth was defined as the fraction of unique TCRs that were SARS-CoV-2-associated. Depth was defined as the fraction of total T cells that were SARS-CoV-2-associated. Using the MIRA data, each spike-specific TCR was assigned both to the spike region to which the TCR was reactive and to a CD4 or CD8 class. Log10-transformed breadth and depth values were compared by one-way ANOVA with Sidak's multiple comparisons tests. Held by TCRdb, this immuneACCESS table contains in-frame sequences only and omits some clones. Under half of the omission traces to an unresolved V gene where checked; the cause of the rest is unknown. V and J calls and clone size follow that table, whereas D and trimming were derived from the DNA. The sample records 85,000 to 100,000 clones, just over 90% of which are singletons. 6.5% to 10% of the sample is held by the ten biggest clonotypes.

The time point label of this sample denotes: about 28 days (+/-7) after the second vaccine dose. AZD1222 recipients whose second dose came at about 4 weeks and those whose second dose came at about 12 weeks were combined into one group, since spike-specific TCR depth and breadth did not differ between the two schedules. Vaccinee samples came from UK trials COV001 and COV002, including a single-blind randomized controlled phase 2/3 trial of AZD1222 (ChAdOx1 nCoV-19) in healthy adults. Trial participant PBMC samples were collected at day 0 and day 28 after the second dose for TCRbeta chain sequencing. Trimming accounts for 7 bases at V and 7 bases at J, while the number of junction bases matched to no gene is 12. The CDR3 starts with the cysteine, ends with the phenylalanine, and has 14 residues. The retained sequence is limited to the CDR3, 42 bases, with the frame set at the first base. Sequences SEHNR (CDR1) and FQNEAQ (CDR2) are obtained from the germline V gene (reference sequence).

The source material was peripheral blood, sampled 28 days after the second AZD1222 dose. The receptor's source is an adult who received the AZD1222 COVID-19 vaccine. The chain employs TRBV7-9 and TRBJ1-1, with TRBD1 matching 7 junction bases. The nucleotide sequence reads TGTGCCAGCACCCAGGGGGGGGTGGTTTTTGAAGCTTTCTTT. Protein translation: CASTQGGVVFEAFF.